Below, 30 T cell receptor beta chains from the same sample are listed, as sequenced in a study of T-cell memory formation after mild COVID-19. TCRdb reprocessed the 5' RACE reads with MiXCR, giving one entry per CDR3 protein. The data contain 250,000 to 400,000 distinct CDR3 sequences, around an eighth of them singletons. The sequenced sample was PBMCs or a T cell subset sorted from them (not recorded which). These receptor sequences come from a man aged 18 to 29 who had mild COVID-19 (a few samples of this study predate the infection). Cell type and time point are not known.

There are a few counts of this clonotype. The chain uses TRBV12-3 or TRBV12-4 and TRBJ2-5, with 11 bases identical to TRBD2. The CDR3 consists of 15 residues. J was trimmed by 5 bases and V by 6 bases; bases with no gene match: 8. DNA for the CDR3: TGTGCCAGCAGCTGGATAGCGGGGGGGAGTGAGACCCAGTACTTC. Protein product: CASSWIAGGSETQYF.

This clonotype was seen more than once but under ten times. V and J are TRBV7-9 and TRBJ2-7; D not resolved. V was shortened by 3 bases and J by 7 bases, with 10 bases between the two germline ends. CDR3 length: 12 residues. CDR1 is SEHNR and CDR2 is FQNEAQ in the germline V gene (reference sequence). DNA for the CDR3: TGTGCCAGCAGCTTCGGTATCAGGGAGCAGTACTTC. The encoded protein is CASSFGIREQYF. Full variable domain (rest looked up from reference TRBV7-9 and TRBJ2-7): DTGVSQNPRHKITKRGQNVTFRCDPISEHNRLYWYRQTLGQGPEFLTYFQNEAQLEKSRLLSDRFSAERPKGSFSTLEIQRTEQGDSAMYLCASSFGIREQYFGPGTRLTVT.

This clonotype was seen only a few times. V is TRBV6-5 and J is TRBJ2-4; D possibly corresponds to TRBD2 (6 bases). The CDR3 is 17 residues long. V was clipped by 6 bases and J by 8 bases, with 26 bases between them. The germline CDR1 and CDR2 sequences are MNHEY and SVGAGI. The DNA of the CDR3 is TGTGCCAGCAGGAAACTTTACGACAGAACCTGGGGGGACATTCAGTACTTC. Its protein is CASRKLYDRTWGDIQYF.

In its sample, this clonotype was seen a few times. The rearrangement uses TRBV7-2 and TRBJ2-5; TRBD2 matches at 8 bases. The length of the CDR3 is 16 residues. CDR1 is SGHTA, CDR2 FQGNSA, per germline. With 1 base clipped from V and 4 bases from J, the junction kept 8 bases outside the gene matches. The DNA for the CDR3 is TGTGCCAGCAGCTTAGGACTAGCGCGGGGGCCAGAGACCCAGTACTTC. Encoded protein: CASSLGLARGPETQYF.

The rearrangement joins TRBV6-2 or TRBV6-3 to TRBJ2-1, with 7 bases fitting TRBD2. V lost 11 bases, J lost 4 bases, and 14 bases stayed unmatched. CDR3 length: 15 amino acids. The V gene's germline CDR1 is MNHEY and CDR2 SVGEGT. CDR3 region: CAAIPRGAGYNEQFF. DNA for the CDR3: TGTGCCGCCATCCCCCGAGGAGCGGGGTACAATGAGCAGTTCTTC.

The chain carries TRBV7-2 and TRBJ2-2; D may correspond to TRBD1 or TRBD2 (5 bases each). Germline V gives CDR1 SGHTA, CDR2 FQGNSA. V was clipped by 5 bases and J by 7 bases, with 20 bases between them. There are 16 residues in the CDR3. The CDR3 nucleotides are TGTGCCAGCAGCCTCGGTCCCGAGGGGTTCAGCGGGGAGCTGTTTTTT. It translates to CASSLGPEGFSGELFF.

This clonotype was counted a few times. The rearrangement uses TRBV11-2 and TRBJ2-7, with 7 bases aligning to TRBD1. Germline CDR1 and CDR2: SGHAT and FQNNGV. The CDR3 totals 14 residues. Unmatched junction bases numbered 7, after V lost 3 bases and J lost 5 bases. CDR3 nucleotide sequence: TGTGCCAGCAGCTTTACAGGGGTCGGAGACGAGCAGTACTTC. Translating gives CASSFTGVGDEQYF.

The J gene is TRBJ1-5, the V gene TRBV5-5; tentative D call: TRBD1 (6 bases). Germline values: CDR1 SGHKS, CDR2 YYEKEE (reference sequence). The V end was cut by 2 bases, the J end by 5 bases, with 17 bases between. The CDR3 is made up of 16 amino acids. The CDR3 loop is CASSLITNRDDQPQHF. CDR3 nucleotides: TGTGCCAGCAGCTTAATTACCAACAGGGATGATCAGCCCCAGCATTTT.

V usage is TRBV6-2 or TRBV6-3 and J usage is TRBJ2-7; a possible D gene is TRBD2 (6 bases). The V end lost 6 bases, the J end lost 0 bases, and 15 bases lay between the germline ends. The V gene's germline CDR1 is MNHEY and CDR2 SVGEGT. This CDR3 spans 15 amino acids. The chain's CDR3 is CASSSGTQASYEQYV. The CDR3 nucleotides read TGTGCCAGCAGCTCCGGGACTCAGGCCTCCTACGAGCAGTACGTC.

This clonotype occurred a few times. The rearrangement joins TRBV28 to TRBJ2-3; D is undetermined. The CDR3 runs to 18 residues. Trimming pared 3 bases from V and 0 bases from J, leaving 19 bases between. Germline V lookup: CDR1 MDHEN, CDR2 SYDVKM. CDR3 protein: CASSFPHTVGISTDTQYF. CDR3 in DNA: TGTGCCAGCAGTTTTCCCCATACAGTGGGGATTAGCACAGATACGCAGTATTTT.

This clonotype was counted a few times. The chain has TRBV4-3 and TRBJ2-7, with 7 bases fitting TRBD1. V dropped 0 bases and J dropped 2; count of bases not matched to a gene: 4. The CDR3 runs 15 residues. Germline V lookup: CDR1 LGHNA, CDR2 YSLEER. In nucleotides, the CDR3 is TGCGCCAGCAGCCAAGATCACGGACAGGCCTACGAGCAGTACTTC. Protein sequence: CASSQDHGQAYEQYF.

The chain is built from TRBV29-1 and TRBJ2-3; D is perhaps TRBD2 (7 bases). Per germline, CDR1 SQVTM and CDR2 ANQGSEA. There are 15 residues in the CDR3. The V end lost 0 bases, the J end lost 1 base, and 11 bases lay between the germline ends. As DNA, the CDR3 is TGCAGCGTTGAAGATTGGGGGGGGCGCACAGATACGCAGTATTTT. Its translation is CSVEDWGGRTDTQYF.

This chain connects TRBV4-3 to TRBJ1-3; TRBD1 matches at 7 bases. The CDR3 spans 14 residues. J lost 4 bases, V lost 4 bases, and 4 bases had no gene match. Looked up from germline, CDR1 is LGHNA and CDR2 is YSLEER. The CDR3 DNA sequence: TGCGCCAGCAGCCGACAGGGACACGGAAACACCATATATTTT. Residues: CASSRQGHGNTIYF.

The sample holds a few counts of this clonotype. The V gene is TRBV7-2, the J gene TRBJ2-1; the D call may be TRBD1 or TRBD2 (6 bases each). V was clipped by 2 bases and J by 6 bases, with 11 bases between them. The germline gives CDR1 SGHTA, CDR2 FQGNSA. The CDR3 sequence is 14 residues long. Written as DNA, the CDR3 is TGTGCCAGCAGCTTACCGGGGGCCCCCAATGAGCAGTTCTTC. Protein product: CASSLPGAPNEQFF.

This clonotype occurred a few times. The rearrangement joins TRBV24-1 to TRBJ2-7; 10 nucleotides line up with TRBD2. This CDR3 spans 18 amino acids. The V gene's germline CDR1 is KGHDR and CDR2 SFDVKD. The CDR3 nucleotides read TGTGCCACCCGATCTACTAGCGGGGTACCCTGCCCACGCCCCGAGGAGTACGTC. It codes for CATRSTSGVPCPRPEEYV.

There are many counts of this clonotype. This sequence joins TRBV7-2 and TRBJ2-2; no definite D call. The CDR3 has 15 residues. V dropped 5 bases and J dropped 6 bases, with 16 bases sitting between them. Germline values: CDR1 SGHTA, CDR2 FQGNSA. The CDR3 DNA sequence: TGTGCCAGCAGCCCGGACCAGCGTAGACCCGGGGAGCTGTTTTTT. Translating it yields CASSPDQRRPGELFF. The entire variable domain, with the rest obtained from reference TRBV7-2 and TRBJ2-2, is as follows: GAGVSQSPSNKVTEKGKDVELRCDPISGHTALYWYRQSLGQGLEFLIYFQGNSAPDKSGLPSDRFSAERTGGSVSTLTIQRTQQEDSAVYLCASSPDQRRPGELFFGEGSRLTVL.

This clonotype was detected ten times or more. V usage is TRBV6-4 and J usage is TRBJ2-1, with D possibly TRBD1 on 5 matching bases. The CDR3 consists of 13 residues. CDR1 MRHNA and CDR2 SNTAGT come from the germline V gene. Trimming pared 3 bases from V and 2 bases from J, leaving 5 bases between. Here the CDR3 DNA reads TGTGCCAGCAGTGAGGACACCTACAATGAGCAGTTCTTC. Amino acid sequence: CASSEDTYNEQFF.

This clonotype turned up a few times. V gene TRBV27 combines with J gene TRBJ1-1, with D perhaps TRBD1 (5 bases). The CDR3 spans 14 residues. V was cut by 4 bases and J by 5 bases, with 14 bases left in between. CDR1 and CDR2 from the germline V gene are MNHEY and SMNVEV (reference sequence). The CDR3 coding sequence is TGTGCCAGCAGTTCGGGGGGTTTCTCGACTGAAGCTTTCTTT. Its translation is CASSSGGFSTEAFF.

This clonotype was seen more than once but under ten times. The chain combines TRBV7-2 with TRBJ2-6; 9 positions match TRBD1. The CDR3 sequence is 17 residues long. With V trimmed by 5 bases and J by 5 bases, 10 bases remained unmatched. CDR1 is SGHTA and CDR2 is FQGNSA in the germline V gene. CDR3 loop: CASSRQGGARWANVLTF. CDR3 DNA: TGTGCCAGCAGCCGACAGGGGGGCGCCCGTTGGGCCAACGTCCTGACTTTC.

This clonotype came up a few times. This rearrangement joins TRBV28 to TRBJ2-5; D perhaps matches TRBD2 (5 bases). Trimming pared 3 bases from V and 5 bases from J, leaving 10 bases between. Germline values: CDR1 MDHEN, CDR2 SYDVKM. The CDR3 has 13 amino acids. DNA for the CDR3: TGTGCCAGCAGTTTTCGGGGTGTGGAGACCCAGTACTTC. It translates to CASSFRGVETQYF.

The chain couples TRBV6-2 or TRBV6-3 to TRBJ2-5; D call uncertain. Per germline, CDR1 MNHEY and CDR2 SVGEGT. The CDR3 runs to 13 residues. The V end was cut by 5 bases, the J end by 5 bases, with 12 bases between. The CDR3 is CASSGPPYETQYF. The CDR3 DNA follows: TGTGCCAGCAGTGGGCCACCCTACGAGACCCAGTACTTC.

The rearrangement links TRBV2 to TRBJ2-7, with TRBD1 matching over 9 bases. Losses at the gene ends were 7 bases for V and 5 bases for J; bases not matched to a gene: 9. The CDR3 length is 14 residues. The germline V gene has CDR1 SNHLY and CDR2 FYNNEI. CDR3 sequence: CASMGGTGYDEQYF. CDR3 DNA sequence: TGTGCCAGCATGGGCGGGACAGGGTACGACGAGCAGTACTTC.

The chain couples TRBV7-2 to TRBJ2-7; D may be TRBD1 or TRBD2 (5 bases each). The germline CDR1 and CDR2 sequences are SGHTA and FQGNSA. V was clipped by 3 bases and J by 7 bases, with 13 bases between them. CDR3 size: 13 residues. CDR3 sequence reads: CASSLGDAREQYF. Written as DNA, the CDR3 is TGTGCCAGCAGCTTGGGGGACGCTCGGGAGCAGTACTTC.

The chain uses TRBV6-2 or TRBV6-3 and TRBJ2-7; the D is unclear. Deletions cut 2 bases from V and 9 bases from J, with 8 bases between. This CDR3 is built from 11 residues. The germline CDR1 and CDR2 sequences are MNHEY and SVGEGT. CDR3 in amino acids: CASSYAIGQYF. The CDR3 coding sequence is TGTGCCAGCAGTTACGCGATCGGGCAGTACTTC.

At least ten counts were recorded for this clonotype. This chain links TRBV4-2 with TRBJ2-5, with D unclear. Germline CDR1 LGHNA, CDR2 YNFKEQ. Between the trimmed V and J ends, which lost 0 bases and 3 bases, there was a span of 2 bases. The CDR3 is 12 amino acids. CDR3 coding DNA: TGTGCCAGCAGCCAAGACAAAGAGACCCAGTACTTC. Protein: CASSQDKETQYF.

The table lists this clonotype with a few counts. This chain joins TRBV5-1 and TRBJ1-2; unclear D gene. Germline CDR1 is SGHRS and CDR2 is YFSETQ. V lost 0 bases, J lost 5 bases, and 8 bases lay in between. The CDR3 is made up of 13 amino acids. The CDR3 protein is CASSLDSQYGYTF. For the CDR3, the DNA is TGCGCCAGCAGCTTGGACAGTCAATATGGCTACACCTTC.

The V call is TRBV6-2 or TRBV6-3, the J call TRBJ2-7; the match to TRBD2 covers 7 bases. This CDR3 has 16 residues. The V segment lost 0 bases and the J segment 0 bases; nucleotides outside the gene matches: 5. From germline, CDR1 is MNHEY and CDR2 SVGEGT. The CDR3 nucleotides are TGTGCCAGCAGTTACTCGCTAGCGGCGAGCTCCTACGAGCAGTACTTC. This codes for CASSYSLAASSYEQYF.

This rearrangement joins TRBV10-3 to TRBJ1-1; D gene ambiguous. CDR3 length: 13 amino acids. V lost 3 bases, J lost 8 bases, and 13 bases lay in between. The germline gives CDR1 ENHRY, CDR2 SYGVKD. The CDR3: CAISEREGSEAFF. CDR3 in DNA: TGTGCCATCAGTGAAAGGGAGGGCTCCGAAGCTTTCTTT.

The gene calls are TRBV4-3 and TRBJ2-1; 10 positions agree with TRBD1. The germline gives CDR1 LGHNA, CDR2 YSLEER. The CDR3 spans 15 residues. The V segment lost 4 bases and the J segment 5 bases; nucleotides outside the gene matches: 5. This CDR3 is CASSPGQGRHNEQFF. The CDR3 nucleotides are TGCGCCAGCAGCCCGGGACAGGGGAGGCACAATGAGCAGTTCTTC.

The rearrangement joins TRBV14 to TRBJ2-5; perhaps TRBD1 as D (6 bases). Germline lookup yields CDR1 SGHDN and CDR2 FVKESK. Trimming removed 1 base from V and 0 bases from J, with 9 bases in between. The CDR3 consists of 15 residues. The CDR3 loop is CASSQVEGDQETQYF. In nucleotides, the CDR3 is TGTGCCAGCAGCCAAGTAGAGGGGGACCAAGAGACCCAGTACTTC.